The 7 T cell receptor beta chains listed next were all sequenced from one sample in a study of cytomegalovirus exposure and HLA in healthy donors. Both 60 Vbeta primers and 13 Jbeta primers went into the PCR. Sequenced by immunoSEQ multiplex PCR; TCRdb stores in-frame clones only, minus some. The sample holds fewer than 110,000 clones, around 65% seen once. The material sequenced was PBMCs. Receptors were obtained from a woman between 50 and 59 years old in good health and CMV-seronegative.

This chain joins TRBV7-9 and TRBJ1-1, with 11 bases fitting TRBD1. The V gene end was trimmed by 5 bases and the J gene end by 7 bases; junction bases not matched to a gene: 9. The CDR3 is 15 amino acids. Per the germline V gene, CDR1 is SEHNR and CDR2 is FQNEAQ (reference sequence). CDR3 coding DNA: TGTGCCAGCAGCGCAGAGGGACAGGGGGATATTGAAGCTTTCTTT. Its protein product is CASSAEGQGDIEAFF.

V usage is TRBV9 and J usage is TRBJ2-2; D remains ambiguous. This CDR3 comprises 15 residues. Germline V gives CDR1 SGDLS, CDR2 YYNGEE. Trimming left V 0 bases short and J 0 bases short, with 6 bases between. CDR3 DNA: TGTGCCAGCAGCGTAGCTGTCGCGAACACCGGGGAGCTGTTTTTT. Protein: CASSVAVANTGELFF.

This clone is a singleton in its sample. The CDR3, as DNA: TGTGCCAGCTCAGGGACACCAAATCAGCCCCAGCATTTT. As protein: CASSGTPNQPQHF. V gene TRBV18 combines with J gene TRBJ1-5; D might be TRBD1 (6 bases). The CDR3 is 13 residues long. Germline CDR1 is KGHSH and CDR2 is LQKENI. V lost 5 bases and J lost 4, with 9 bases in between.

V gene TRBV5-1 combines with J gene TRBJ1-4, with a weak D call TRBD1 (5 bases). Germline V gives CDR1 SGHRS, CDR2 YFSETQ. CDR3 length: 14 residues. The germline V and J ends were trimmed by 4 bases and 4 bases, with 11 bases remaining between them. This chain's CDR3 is CASSRDRLNEKLFF. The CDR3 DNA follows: TGCGCCAGCAGCCGCGACAGACTTAATGAAAAACTGTTTTTT. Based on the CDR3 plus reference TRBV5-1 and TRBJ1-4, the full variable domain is KAGVTQTPRYLIKTRGQQVTLSCSPISGHRSVSWYQQTPGQGLQFLFEYFSETQRNKGNFPGRFSGRQFSNSRSEMNVSTLELGDSALYLCASSRDRLNEKLFFGSGTQLSVL.

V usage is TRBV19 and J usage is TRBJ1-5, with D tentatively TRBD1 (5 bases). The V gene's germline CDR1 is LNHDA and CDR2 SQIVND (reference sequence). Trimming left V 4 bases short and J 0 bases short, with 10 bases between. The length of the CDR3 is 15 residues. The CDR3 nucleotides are TGTGCCAGTAGTACGAGACAGTATAGCAATCAGCCCCAGCATTTT. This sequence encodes CASSTRQYSNQPQHF.

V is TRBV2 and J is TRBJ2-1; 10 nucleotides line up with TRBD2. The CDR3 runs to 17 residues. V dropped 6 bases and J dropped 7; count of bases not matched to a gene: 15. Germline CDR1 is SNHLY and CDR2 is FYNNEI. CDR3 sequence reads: CASRGEVLAGFWNEQFF. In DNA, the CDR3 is TGTGCCAGCAGGGGGGAAGTACTAGCGGGATTTTGGAATGAGCAGTTCTTC.

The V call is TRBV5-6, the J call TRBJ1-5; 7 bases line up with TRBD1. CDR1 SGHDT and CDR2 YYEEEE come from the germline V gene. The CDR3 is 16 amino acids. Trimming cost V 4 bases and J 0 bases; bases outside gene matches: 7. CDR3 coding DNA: TGTGCCAGCAGCGGAGGGGGCCCCAATAGCAATCAGCCCCAGCATTTT. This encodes CASSGGGPNSNQPQHF.